This T cell receptor beta chain comes out of a study of cytomegalovirus exposure and HLA in healthy donors. Study outcomes and limitations: The authors confirmed in vitro that a few CMV-associated chains were specific for CMV antigens. There were approximately 150 TCR beta chains listed as cytomegalovirus-associated.

This clone was recorded a few times. Its matching antigen is unknown. The protocol was immunoSEQ multiplex PCR, while the TCRdb copy is restricted to in-frame clones and leaves out a portion. The sample includes 160,000 or so clones, 88% seen only once; the top ten take about 3%. CDR1 is SGHTA and CDR2 is FQGNSA in the germline V gene. The V and J ends lost 5 bases and 4 bases respectively, with 14 bases between them. The CDR3 spans 14 residues. The J gene is TRBJ1-2, the V gene TRBV7-2; the D gene is possibly TRBD1 (5 bases). Sequenced input: PBMCs. The TCR sequence derives from a man aged 18 to 30 in good health and CMV-seronegative. The CDR3 is CASSPMKGIYGYTF. CDR3 sequence (DNA): TGTGCCAGCAGCCCCATGAAGGGGATCTATGGCTACACCTTC.